This TCR beta chain is from a study of Graves' ophthalmopathy and Graves' hyperthyroidism. Beta-chain TCR CDR3 regions were amplified from RNA transcripts. RT-PCR in the first round used HTBI primers; a second-round multiplex PCR followed. TCRdb processed the multiplex PCR reads anew with MiXCR; each CDR3 protein has one entry. The repertoire holds over 500,000 distinct CDR3 sequences, with about 24% as singletons. The term stable hyperthyroidism indicated an absence of ophthalmopathy within 18 months of follow-up. Certain patients were not enrolled. These were patients with other autoimmune diseases, uncontrolled infections, pregnancy or lactation. General observations from the study: The model forecast ophthalmopathy progression, reaching roughly 65% sensitivity and 72% to 75% specificity. Researchers report that a 13-signature model separated ophthalmopathy from stable hyperthyroidism, posting about 91% sensitivity and about 80% specificity.

This clonotype was seen many times. Its specificity is unknown. The source is a woman between 18 and 30 years old with stable Graves' hyperthyroidism. Some clones in this sample may be carry-over from other donors' samples. The sequencing input was peripheral blood.

CDR3 region: CASSLGTEPLHF. CDR3 bases: TGTGCCAGCAGCTTAGGGACAGAACCCCTCCACTTT. The chain uses TRBV7-9 and TRBJ1-6; D perhaps matches TRBD1 (6 bases). This CDR3 has 12 amino acids. Germline V gene data show CDR1 as SEHNR and CDR2 as FQNEAQ (reference sequence). V lost 1 base to trimming and J lost 12 bases, with 7 bases between them.